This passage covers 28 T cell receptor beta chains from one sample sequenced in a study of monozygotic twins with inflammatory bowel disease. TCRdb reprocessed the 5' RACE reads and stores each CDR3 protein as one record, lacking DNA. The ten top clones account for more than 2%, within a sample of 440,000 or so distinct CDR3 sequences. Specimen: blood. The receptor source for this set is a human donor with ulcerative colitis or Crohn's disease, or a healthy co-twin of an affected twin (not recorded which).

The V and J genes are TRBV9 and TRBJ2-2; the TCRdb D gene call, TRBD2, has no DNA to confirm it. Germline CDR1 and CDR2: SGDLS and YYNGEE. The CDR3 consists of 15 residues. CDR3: CASSVFSGIAGELFF. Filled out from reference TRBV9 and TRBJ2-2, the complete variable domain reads DSGVTQTPKHLITATGQRVTLRCSPRSGDLSVYWYQQSLDQGLQFLIQYYNGEERAKGNILERFSAQQFPDLHSELNLSSLELGDSALYFCASSVFSGIAGELFFGEGSRLTVL.

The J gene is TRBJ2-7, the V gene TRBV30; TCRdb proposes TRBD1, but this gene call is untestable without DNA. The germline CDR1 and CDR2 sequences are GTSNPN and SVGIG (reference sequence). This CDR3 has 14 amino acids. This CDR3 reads CAWSEGAGAYEQYF.

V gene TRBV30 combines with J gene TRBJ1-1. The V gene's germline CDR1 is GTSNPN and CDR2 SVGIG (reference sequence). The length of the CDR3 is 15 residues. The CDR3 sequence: CAWSSTRDFSSEAFF.

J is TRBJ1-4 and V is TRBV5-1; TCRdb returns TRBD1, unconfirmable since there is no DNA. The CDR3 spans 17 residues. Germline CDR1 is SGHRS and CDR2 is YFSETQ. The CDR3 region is CASSFSQTGAYNEKLFF.

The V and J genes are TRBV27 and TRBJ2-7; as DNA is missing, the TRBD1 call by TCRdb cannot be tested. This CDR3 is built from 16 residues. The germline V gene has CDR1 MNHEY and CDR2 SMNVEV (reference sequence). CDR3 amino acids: CASSYSSGQVFYEQYF.

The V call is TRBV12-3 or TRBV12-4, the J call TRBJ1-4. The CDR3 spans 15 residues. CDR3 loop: CASRPPQGQVEKLFF.

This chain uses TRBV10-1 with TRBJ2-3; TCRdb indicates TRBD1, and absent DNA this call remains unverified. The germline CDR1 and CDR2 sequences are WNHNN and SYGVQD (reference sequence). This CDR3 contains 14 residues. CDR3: CASSDGGATDTQYF.

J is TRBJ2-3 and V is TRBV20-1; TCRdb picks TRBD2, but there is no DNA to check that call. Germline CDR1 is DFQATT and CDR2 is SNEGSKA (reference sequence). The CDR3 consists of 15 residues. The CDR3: CSPGLASPRHITQYF.

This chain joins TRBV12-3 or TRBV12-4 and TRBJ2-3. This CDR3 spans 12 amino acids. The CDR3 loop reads CASSLLTSSLYF.

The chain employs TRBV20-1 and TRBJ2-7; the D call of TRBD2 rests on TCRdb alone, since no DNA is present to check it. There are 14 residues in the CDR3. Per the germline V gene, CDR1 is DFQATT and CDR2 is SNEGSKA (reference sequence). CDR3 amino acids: CSAEGLAGTYEQYF.

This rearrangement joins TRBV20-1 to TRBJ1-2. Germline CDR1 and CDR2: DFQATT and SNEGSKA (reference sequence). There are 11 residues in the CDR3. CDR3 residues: CSASGGPGYTF.

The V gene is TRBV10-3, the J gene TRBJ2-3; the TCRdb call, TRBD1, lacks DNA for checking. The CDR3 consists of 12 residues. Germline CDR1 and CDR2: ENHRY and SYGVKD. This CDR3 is CAISQGTDTQYF.

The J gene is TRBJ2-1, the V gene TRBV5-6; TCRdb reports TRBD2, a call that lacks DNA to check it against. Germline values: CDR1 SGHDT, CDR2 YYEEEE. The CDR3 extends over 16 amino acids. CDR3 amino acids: CASSKTSGSSYNEQFF.

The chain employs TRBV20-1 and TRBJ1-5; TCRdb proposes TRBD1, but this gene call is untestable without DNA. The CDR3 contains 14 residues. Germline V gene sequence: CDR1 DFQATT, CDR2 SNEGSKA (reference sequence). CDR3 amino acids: CSAATGDLNQPQHF.

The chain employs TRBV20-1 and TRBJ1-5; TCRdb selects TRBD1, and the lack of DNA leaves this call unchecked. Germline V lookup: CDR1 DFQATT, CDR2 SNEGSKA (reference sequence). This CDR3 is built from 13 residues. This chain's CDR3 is CSAGRQLNQPQHF.

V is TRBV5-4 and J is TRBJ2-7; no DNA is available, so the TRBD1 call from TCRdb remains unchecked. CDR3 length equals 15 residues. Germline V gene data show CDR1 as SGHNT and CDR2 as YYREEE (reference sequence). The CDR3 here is CASSVPGQSLYEQYF.

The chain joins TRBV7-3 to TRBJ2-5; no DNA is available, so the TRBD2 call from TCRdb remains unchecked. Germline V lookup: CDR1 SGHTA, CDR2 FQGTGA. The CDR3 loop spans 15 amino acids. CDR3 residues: CASSLRGLPAETQYF.

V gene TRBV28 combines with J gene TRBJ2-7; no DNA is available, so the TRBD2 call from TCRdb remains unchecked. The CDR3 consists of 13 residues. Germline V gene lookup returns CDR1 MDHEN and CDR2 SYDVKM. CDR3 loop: CASISGIPYEQYF.

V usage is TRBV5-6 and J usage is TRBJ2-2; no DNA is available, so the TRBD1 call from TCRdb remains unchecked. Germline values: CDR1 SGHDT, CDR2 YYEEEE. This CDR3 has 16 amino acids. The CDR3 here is CASSLKGGYWTGELFF.

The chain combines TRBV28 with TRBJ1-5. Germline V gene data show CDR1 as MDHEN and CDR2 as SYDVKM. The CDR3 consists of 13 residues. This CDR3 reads CASSWGGNQPQHF.

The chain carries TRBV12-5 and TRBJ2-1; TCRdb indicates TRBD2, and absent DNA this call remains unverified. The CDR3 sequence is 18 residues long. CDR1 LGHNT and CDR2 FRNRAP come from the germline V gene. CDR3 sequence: CASGSTTSGSSQYNEQFF.

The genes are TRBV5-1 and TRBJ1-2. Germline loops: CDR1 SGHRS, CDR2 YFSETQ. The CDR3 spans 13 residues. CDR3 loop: CASSFSSSDGYTF. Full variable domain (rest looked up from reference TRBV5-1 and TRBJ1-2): KAGVTQTPRYLIKTRGQQVTLSCSPISGHRSVSWYQQTPGQGLQFLFEYFSETQRNKGNFPGRFSGRQFSNSRSEMNVSTLELGDSALYLCASSFSSSDGYTFGSGTRLTVV.

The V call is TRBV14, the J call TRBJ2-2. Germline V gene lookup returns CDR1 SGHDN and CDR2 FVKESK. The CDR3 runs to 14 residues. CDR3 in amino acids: CASSRRANTGELFF.

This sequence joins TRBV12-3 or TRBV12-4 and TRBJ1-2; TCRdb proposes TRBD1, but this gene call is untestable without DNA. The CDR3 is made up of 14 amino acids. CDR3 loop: CASSLDTVGYGYTF.

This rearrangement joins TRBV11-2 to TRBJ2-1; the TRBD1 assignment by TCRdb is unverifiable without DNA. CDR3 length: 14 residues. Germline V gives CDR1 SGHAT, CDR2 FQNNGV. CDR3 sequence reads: CASSLDRAYNEQFF.

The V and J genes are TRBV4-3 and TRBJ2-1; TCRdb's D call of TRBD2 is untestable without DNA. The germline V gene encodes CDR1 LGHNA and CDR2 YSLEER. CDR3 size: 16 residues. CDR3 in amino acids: CASSQYLSGSYNEQFF.

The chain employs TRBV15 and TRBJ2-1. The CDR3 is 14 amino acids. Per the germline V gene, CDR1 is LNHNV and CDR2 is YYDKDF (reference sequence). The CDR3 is CATSGSSSYNEQFF.

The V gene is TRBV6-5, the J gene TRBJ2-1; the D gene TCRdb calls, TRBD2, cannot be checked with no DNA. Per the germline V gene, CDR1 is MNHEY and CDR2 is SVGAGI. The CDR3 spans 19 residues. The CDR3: CASSLRLAGGPLPENEQFF.